This record looks at one T cell receptor (beta chain) sequence and its context. Its antigen is currently unknown. Looked up from germline, CDR1 is LNHDA and CDR2 is SQIVND (reference sequence). V was shortened by 2 bases and J by 0 bases, with 8 bases between the two germline ends. This CDR3 comprises 15 residues. This table comes from immunoSEQ multiplex PCR, and its TCRdb copy is limited to in-frame clones, with some not included. The sample lists around 30,000 clones, 88% occurring once. This sample was taken from a study of chemoradiotherapy in HPV16-positive cancers. General study points: Functional assays defining HPV-specific T cells used only a couple of HPV16-positive patients. HPV-responsive T-cell expansion during chemoradiotherapy was linked to improved recurrence-free survival in HPV16-positive patients.

The chain carries TRBV19 and TRBJ1-5; no firm D call. The starting material was blood, obtained from a patient who underwent chemoradiotherapy. The sequence was collected from a human donor with HPV-associated anogenital cancer. The CDR3 here is CASSITDYSNQPQHF. The CDR3 DNA is TGTGCCAGTAGTATAACAGATTATAGCAATCAGCCCCAGCATTTT.